The 7 T cell receptor beta chains in this list originate from one sample, sequenced in a study of CD4 and CD8 cells across lung adenocarcinoma regions. TCRdb independently ran MiXCR on the PCR reads; one entry per CDR3 protein. The table lists several thousand distinct CDR3 sequences, 55% to 60% of them singletons. The sample taken for sequencing was CD4+ T cells from the center of a lung tumor. The receptors originated from a female donor with lung adenocarcinoma. The CD4 and CD8 labels of this study may be unreliable.

This sequence joins TRBV6-1 and TRBJ2-1; maybe TRBD1 (6 bases). Germline lookup yields CDR1 MNHNS and CDR2 SASEGT. CDR3 length equals 17 residues. The ends were cut back, 2 bases at V and 0 bases at J, with 14 bases in the middle. Here the CDR3 DNA reads TGTGCCAGCAGTGAACTTCATGGGGACAACTCCTACAATGAGCAGTTCTTC. As protein: CASSELHGDNSYNEQFF.

About this clonotype itself: The conserved phenylalanine or tryptophan normally closing the CDR3 is absent here, so this likely arose from a read error. The gene calls are TRBV27 and TRBJ2-5, with 8 nucleotides matching TRBD2. With the DNA end fitting TRBJ2-1 better, the J assignment may be wrong. The V gene's germline CDR1 is MNHEY and CDR2 SMNVEV (reference sequence). The CDR3 is made up of 15 amino acids. CDR3 DNA: TGTGCCAGCAGTTTACGGCCGGGGGGGCAAGAGTCCCAGTTCTCG. This gives the protein CASSLRPGGQESQFS.

The chain combines TRBV27 with TRBJ2-3; no clear D gene. Germline CDR1 MNHEY, CDR2 SMNVEV (reference sequence). CDR3 length equals 12 residues. The V end was cut by 3 bases, the J end by 8 bases, with 9 bases between. CDR3 nucleotides: TGTGCCAGCAGTTTCCCCCGCGGTACGCAGTATTTT. The encoded protein is CASSFPRGTQYF.

The chain combines TRBV11-2 with TRBJ1-2; D may be TRBD1 (5 bases). This CDR3 contains 15 residues. Germline CDR1 and CDR2: SGHAT and FQNNGV. V was clipped by 4 bases and J by 2 bases, with 14 bases between them. The CDR3 protein is CASSWGSGSNYGYTF. The CDR3 DNA is TGTGCCAGCAGCTGGGGCTCCGGGTCGAACTATGGCTACACCTTC.

This clonotype was observed once. V gene TRBV6-5 combines with J gene TRBJ2-2, with D possibly TRBD2 on 7 matching bases. In germline, CDR1 is MNHEY, CDR2 SVGAGI. Trimming removed 1 base from V and 12 bases from J, with 15 bases in between. CDR3 size: 14 residues. CDR3 region: CASSYWGGTEKLFF. In nucleotides, the CDR3 is TGTGCCAGCAGTTACTGGGGGGGCACAGAGAAGCTGTTTTTT.

V gene TRBV6-1 combines with J gene TRBJ2-5, with 7 bases fitting TRBD2. Germline V gene sequence: CDR1 MNHNS, CDR2 SASEGT. V gave up 2 bases and J gave up 3 bases; unmatched junction bases: 3. This CDR3 is 14 amino acids long. Here the CDR3 reads CASSERGREETQYF. CDR3 nucleotides: TGTGCCAGCAGTGAACGCGGGAGAGAAGAGACCCAGTACTTC.

V and J are TRBV6-5 and TRBJ2-4; D perhaps matches TRBD1 (6 bases). The tail of the sequence fits TRBJ2-1 better, so the J call may be wrong. The germline CDR1 and CDR2 sequences are MNHEY and SVGAGI. The CDR3 covers 12 residues. CDR3 in DNA: TGTGCCAGCAGTTACCGGGACAACGTGCAGTTCTTC. Its translation is CASSYRDNVQFF.